Below are 12 T cell receptor beta chains sequenced from a single sample in a study of T-cell reconstitution after alpha-beta-depleted transplantation in children. Library preparation (for TCRbeta) was performed with unique molecular identifiers. TCRdb called the PCR reads again in MiXCR, with one record for every CDR3 protein. Of hundreds of thousands of distinct CDR3 sequences in the sample, roughly 11% are singletons; the top ten hold 23%. Source: peripheral blood, taken 180 days after TCRalphabeta/CD19-depleted stem cell transplant. The receptors here all came from a male patient aged 2 to 10 who had a stem cell transplant for chronic granulomatous disease, so the T cells may come from the graft donor.

This clonotype occurred a few times. The J gene is TRBJ2-7, the V gene TRBV7-2; D tentatively fits TRBD1 or TRBD2 (5 bases each). V dropped 5 bases and J dropped 4 bases, with 21 bases sitting between them. This CDR3 spans 16 amino acids. Germline V gene data show CDR1 as SGHTA and CDR2 as FQGNSA. The CDR3 loop is CASSLSGGAGLYEQYF. For the CDR3, the DNA is TGTGCCAGCAGCCTCAGCGGTGGGGCGGGCTTATACGAGCAGTACTTC.

This clonotype was detected ten times or more. J is TRBJ2-2 and V is TRBV5-1, with TRBD2 matching 10 bases. Germline V gene sequence: CDR1 SGHRS, CDR2 YFSETQ. The CDR3 length is 15 residues. Trimming cost V 2 bases and J 5 bases; bases outside gene matches: 3. This CDR3 reads CASSFLAGETGELFF. The CDR3 DNA sequence: TGCGCCAGCAGCTTCCTAGCGGGAGAAACCGGGGAGCTGTTTTTT.

This clonotype appeared many times. The chain couples TRBV28 to TRBJ2-7, with 8 bases matching TRBD2. The V gene end was trimmed by 2 bases and the J gene end by 1 base; junction bases not matched to a gene: 4. CDR1 MDHEN and CDR2 SYDVKM come from the germline V gene. The CDR3 is 15 residues long. CDR3 in DNA: TGTGCCAGCAGTTTAGCGGGAGGAATTTCCTACGAGCAGTACTTC. It specifies CASSLAGGISYEQYF.

This clonotype was seen many times. The rearrangement links TRBV12-3 or TRBV12-4 to TRBJ2-5; the D is unclear. CDR3 size: 13 residues. Trimming removed 3 bases at V and 2 bases at J, with 7 bases between. The CDR3 DNA reads TGTGCCAGCAGTTTGTCCAGTCAAGAGACCCAGTACTTC. It is translated as CASSLSSQETQYF.

This clonotype was counted at least ten times. This chain connects TRBV6-1 to TRBJ2-5; no definite D call. With 3 bases removed from V and 7 bases from J, the gap between germline ends came to 6 bases. This CDR3 comprises 11 residues. The V gene's germline CDR1 is MNHNS and CDR2 SASEGT. CDR3 residues: CASSEVPTQYF. CDR3 nucleotides: TGTGCCAGCAGTGAGGTACCGACCCAGTACTTC.

This clonotype was counted ten times or more. V usage is TRBV12-3 or TRBV12-4 and J usage is TRBJ1-1; D is undetermined. V was pared by 4 bases and J by 11 bases, with 14 bases between. The CDR3 contains 12 residues. CDR3 loop: CASSYFPPEAFF. The CDR3 DNA is TGTGCCAGCAGTTATTTTCCTCCGGAGGCTTTCTTT.

Only a few counts were recorded for this clonotype. The chain is built from TRBV5-6 and TRBJ2-7; maybe TRBD1 (5 bases). Germline CDR1 is SGHDT and CDR2 is YYEEEE. Trimming removed 2 bases from V and 0 bases from J, with 18 bases in between. The CDR3 loop spans 17 amino acids. The CDR3 loop reads CASSLGQLGRVSYEQYF. DNA of the CDR3: TGTGCCAGCAGCTTAGGTCAACTTGGCAGGGTCTCCTACGAGCAGTACTTC. Full variable domain (missing parts from reference TRBV5-6 and TRBJ2-7): DAGVTQSPTHLIKTRGQQVTLRCSPKSGHDTVSWYQQALGQGPQFIFQYYEEEERQRGNFPDRFSGHQFPNYSSELNVNALLLGDSALYLCASSLGQLGRVSYEQYFGPGTRLTVT.

This clonotype has a count of ten or more. The chain joins TRBV5-6 to TRBJ2-1, with unresolved D. V was shortened by 0 bases and J by 6 bases, with 7 bases between the two germline ends. CDR1 SGHDT and CDR2 YYEEEE come from the germline V gene. The CDR3 contains 13 residues. For the CDR3, the DNA is TGTGCCAGCAGCTTGGAGGTGGGCAATGAGCAGTTCTTC. This sequence encodes CASSLEVGNEQFF. Full variable domain (remainder filled in from reference TRBV5-6 and TRBJ2-1): DAGVTQSPTHLIKTRGQQVTLRCSPKSGHDTVSWYQQALGQGPQFIFQYYEEEERQRGNFPDRFSGHQFPNYSSELNVNALLLGDSALYLCASSLEVGNEQFFGPGTRLTVL.

This clonotype was recorded many times. V usage is TRBV5-1 and J usage is TRBJ2-6, with D maybe TRBD2 (6 bases). There are 15 residues in the CDR3. Germline V gives CDR1 SGHRS, CDR2 YFSETQ. Deletions cut 4 bases from V and 1 base from J, with 9 bases between. The CDR3 nucleotides are TGCGCCAGCAGCCCGAGCGGGTCTGGGGCCAACGTCCTGACTTTC. This translates into CASSPSGSGANVLTF.

This clonotype was counted a few times. V is TRBV3-1 and J is TRBJ1-6, with D uncertain. The CDR3 contains 15 residues. The V and J ends lost 7 bases and 4 bases respectively, with 14 bases between them. In germline, CDR1 is LGHDT, CDR2 YNNKEL (reference sequence). The CDR3 spells CASNPGRRYNSPLHF. The CDR3 bases are TGTGCCAGCAACCCTGGCAGAAGATATAATTCACCCCTCCACTTT.

This clonotype was seen at least ten times. This chain joins TRBV6-4 and TRBJ2-1; the D is unclear. This CDR3 spans 16 amino acids. V dropped 0 bases and J dropped 4 bases, with 13 bases sitting between them. Germline V gene sequence: CDR1 MRHNA, CDR2 SNTAGT. The CDR3 coding sequence is TGTGCCAGCAGTGACTCGCGCCCCACGAGGTACAATGAGCAGTTCTTC. The encoded protein is CASSDSRPTRYNEQFF.

This clonotype was seen many times. The chain carries TRBV11-2 and TRBJ2-5; 11 bases map to TRBD2. CDR1 and CDR2 (germline): SGHAT, FQNNGV. This CDR3 has 16 residues. The ends lost 5 bases at V and 2 bases at J; junction bases unmatched: 7. The CDR3 coding sequence is TGTGCCAGCAGCATCAGACTAGCGGGGCTACAAGAGACCCAGTACTTC. This sequence encodes CASSIRLAGLQETQYF.